This T cell receptor (beta chain) was identified in a study of ipilimumab plus nivolumab after autologous stem cell transplantation. Overall study context: DLBCL patients had primary refractory or relapsed disease.

Germline-derived CDR1 and CDR2 are SEHNR and FQNEAQ (reference sequence). Trimming stripped 0 bases from V and 0 bases from J, with 7 bases between. CDR3 length equals 15 residues. Patients received nivolumab 3 mg/kg at weeks 1, 4, 7, 10, then fortnightly to week 26. The repertoire was sequenced with immunoSEQ multiplex PCR; TCRdb's copy has only in-frame clones and lacks some. The repertoire holds 8,000 to 13,000 clones, with 78% as singletons. This receptor was obtained from a male donor with diffuse large B-cell lymphoma. This chain uses TRBV7-9 with TRBJ2-3, with D uncertain. The sample here was PBMCs, taken in a trial of ipilimumab plus nivolumab as post-transplant consolidation. DNA for the CDR3: TGTGCCAGCAGCTTAGCCGGGTCTAGCACAGATACGCAGTATTTT. Translating it yields CASSLAGSSTDTQYF.